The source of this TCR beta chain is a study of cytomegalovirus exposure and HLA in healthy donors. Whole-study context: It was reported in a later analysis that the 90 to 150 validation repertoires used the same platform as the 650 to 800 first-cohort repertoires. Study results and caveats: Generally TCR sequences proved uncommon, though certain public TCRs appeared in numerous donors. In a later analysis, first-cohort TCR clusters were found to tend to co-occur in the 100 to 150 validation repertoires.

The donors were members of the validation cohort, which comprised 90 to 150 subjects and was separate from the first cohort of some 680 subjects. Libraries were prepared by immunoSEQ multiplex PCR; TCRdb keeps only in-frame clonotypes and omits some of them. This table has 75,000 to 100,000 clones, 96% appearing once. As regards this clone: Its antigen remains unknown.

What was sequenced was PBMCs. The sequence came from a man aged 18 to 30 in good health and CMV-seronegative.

The chain's CDR3 is CASSSGQGPYEQYF. The CDR3 DNA is TGTGCCAGCAGTTCTGGACAGGGGCCCTACGAGCAGTACTTC. The chain links TRBV6-5 to TRBJ2-7; 9 positions match TRBD1. The CDR3 has 14 residues. Germline CDR1 MNHEY, CDR2 SVGAGI. The V and J ends lost 4 bases and 2 bases, in that order; junction bases with no gene match: 3.